These 26 T cell receptor beta chains were sequenced from one sample in a study of blood T cell repertoires in COVID-19. The assay was immunoSEQ multiplex PCR, and TCRdb's table has in-frame clones only and misses some. The sample consists of approximately 110,000 clones, around 84% of them appearing once. The sequencing input was peripheral blood. These receptors all come from a human donor in a cohort sampled during active COVID-19.

The sample holds one count of this clone. The V gene is TRBV7-9, the J gene TRBJ2-5; 9 nucleotides line up with TRBD1. This CDR3 is built from 14 residues. From germline, CDR1 is SEHNR and CDR2 FQNEAQ (reference sequence). V gave up 5 bases and J gave up 3 bases; unmatched junction bases: 4. CDR3 in amino acids: CASSNRDREETQYF. CDR3 DNA: TGTGCCAGCAGCAACCGGGACAGGGAAGAGACCCAGTACTTC.

CDR3 coding DNA: TGTGCCAGCAGTTCCTCCGGGACAGGGATCTACGAGCAGTACTTC. It specifies CASSSSGTGIYEQYF. V and J are TRBV27 and TRBJ2-7; TRBD1 matches at 9 bases. Germline trimming cut 4 bases from V and 3 bases from J; bases unmatched to any gene: 7. CDR1 and CDR2 (germline): MNHEY, SMNVEV (reference sequence). CDR3 length: 15 amino acids.

The chain recombines TRBV4-2 with TRBJ2-3; 8 bases map to TRBD2. The CDR3 totals 15 residues. CDR1 and CDR2 from the germline V gene are LGHNA and YNFKEQ. V shed 3 bases and J 1 base; nucleotides not matched to a gene: 3. The CDR3, as DNA: TGTGCCAGCAGCCAGTCGACTAGCGGCACAGATACGCAGTATTTT. It translates to CASSQSTSGTDTQYF.

V and J are TRBV6-4 and TRBJ1-3; D is unclear. The V end lost 3 bases, the J end lost 2 bases, and 11 bases lay between the germline ends. Per germline, CDR1 MRHNA and CDR2 SNTAGT. This CDR3 spans 15 amino acids. DNA for the CDR3: TGTGCCAGCAGTGAACAGTTTGGTCCTGGAAACACCATATATTTT. This encodes CASSEQFGPGNTIYF.

This chain uses TRBV30 with TRBJ2-3, with a possible D match to TRBD2 (5 bases). Trimming shortened V by 2 bases and J by 3 bases, and 18 bases separated the two germline ends. The CDR3 sequence is 16 residues long. Germline CDR1 GTSNPN, CDR2 SVGIG (reference sequence). CDR3 in amino acids: CAWSRWWRKTTDTQYF. The CDR3, as DNA: TGTGCCTGGAGTCGTTGGTGGAGGAAGACTACAGATACGCAGTATTTT.

The chain recombines TRBV2 with TRBJ1-5, with TRBD1 matching over 9 bases. The CDR3 spans 15 residues. V dropped 9 bases and J dropped 4; count of bases not matched to a gene: 10. Germline V gene lookup returns CDR1 SNHLY and CDR2 FYNNEI. The CDR3 nucleotides are TGTGCCAGTGGGGGACAGGGTTCCAAAAATCAGCCCCAGCATTTT. This sequence encodes CASGGQGSKNQPQHF.

The sample holds one count of this clone. The same CDR3 can be traced to other DNA sequences in this sample. V is TRBV7-2 and J is TRBJ1-5; TRBD1 agrees at 7 bases. CDR3 size: 14 residues. With 5 bases clipped from V and 7 bases from J, the junction kept 8 bases outside the gene matches. Germline V gives CDR1 SGHTA, CDR2 FQGNSA. DNA of the CDR3: TGTGCCAGCAGCCTCCGGGACAGCGGCCAGCCCCAGCATTTT. Translated, it gives CASSLRDSGQPQHF. The full variable domain, rest sourced from reference TRBV7-2 and TRBJ1-5, is GAGVSQSPSNKVTEKGKDVELRCDPISGHTALYWYRQSLGQGLEFLIYFQGNSAPDKSGLPSDRFSAERTGGSVSTLTIQRTQQEDSAVYLCASSLRDSGQPQHFGDGTRLSIL.

V and J are TRBV4-3 and TRBJ2-5; 8 bases fit TRBD1. CDR1 and CDR2 from the germline V gene are LGHNA and YSLEER. V gave up 4 bases and J gave up 5 bases; unmatched junction bases: 12. CDR3 length: 16 amino acids. The CDR3 region is CASSRESQGAGETQYF. DNA of the CDR3: TGCGCCAGCAGCCGAGAGTCGCAGGGGGCGGGTGAGACCCAGTACTTC.

This chain joins TRBV2 and TRBJ1-1; no clear D gene. Trimming stripped 5 bases from V and 8 bases from J, with 9 bases between. The CDR3 extends over 11 amino acids. Germline CDR1 and CDR2: SNHLY and FYNNEI. CDR3 protein: CASSRQVEAFF. The CDR3 DNA is TGTGCCAGCAGTCGGCAGGTAGAAGCTTTCTTT.

The V call is TRBV13, the J call TRBJ2-7; 10 bases agree with TRBD2. Germline V gene data show CDR1 as PRHDT and CDR2 as FYEKMQ (reference sequence). Trimming removed 5 bases from V and 6 bases from J; junction bases left unmatched: 7. This CDR3 is 14 amino acids long. The CDR3: CASSRGTSVSEQYF. CDR3 nucleotides: TGTGCCAGCAGCAGAGGGACTAGCGTGAGCGAGCAGTACTTC.

The chain has TRBV2 and TRBJ2-1; TRBD2 matches 12 bases. The CDR3 is 16 residues long. Per germline, CDR1 SNHLY and CDR2 FYNNEI. Trimming at V came to 6 bases and at J to 6 bases, leaving 9 bases not matched to a gene. This CDR3 is CASRPRTSGDLNEQFF. CDR3 DNA sequence: TGTGCCAGCAGGCCAAGGACTAGCGGGGACCTCAATGAGCAGTTCTTC.

The V gene is TRBV4-1, the J gene TRBJ2-7, with 11 bases matching TRBD1. This CDR3 is built from 15 residues. The germline V gene encodes CDR1 MGHRA and CDR2 YSYEKL. V lost 5 bases to trimming and J lost 1 base; unmatched junction nucleotides: 4. The CDR3 DNA reads as TGCGCCAGCAGCGTCCGGGACAGGGGGTCCTACGAGCAGTACTTC. This gives the protein CASSVRDRGSYEQYF.

The gene calls are TRBV7-9 and TRBJ1-2; 7 bases line up with TRBD1. CDR3 size: 15 residues. Per germline, CDR1 SEHNR and CDR2 FQNEAQ (reference sequence). With 4 bases clipped from V and 7 bases from J, the junction kept 12 bases outside the gene matches. The CDR3 loop reads CASSSGQAGGSGYTF. CDR3 nucleotide sequence: TGTGCCAGCAGCTCTGGGCAGGCAGGGGGTAGTGGCTACACCTTC.

The V call is TRBV2, the J call TRBJ1-5; tentatively, D is TRBD1 (5 bases). CDR3 size: 13 residues. Germline V gene sequence: CDR1 SNHLY, CDR2 FYNNEI. V lost 7 bases, J lost 2 bases, and 9 bases lay in between. CDR3 sequence (DNA): TGTGCCAGCACGGCAGGGCGCAATCAGCCCCAGCATTTT. It yields the protein CASTAGRNQPQHF. Using reference TRBV2 and TRBJ1-5 for the parts outside the CDR3, the full variable domain is EPEVTQTPSHQVTQMGQEVILRCVPISNHLYFYWYRQILGQKVEFLVSFYNNEISEKSEIFDDQFSVERPDGSNFTLKIRSTKLEDSAMYFCASTAGRNQPQHFGDGTRLSIL.

With respect to this clone: One end of the junction is discordant with germline, which a read error may explain. V gene TRBV3-1 (or the pseudogene TRBV3-2) combines with J gene TRBJ2-2, with 8 bases that match TRBD2. CDR1 is LGHDT and CDR2 is YNNKEL in the germline V gene (reference sequence). The CDR3 runs to 12 residues. DNA of the CDR3: TGTGCCAGCAGCCAAGGGAAGGCACTAGCGGTTTTT. Translation: CASSQGKALAVF.

This clone was recorded once. CDR3 coding DNA: TGCGCCAGCAGCCCGGACGGGAGAAGCTCCTACAATGAGCAGTTCTTC. This sequence encodes CASSPDGRSSYNEQFF. This chain joins TRBV5-1 and TRBJ2-1; weak D call: TRBD2 (6 bases). Trimming cost V 4 bases and J 0 bases, with 14 bases left between them. This CDR3 spans 16 amino acids. Germline V gene lookup returns CDR1 SGHRS and CDR2 YFSETQ.

The chain carries TRBV5-1 and TRBJ2-1, with 7 bases that match TRBD2. CDR3 length: 14 amino acids. The V segment lost 9 bases and the J segment 7 bases; nucleotides outside the gene matches: 13. Looked up from germline, CDR1 is SGHRS and CDR2 is YFSETQ. The CDR3 coding sequence is TGCGCCACTTCTAGCGGAGATTCAAAAAATGAGCAGTTCTTC. The encoded protein is CATSSGDSKNEQFF.

The chain has TRBV21-1 and TRBJ2-1; TRBD1, the D gene given by the table, was not confirmed from the DNA. TRBV21-1 is noted as a pseudogene. CDR3 length: 18 amino acids. This chain's CDR3 is CASSKISLVRGSYNEQFF. In nucleotides, the CDR3 is TGTGCCAGCAGCAAAATCAGTCTTGTCAGGGGCTCCTACAATGAGCAGTTCTTC.

The rearrangement uses TRBV2 and TRBJ2-2; 7 bases fit TRBD2. The germline CDR1 and CDR2 sequences are SNHLY and FYNNEI. Trimming cost V 6 bases and J 2 bases; bases outside gene matches: 9. The CDR3 is 16 residues long. The CDR3 DNA follows: TGTGCCAGCAGCTCCCGGGACTACCTAAACACCGGGGAGCTGTTTTTT. Protein product: CASSSRDYLNTGELFF.

This clone has just one count. This chain uses TRBV6-5 with TRBJ1-6; D is uncertain. The CDR3 covers 13 residues. Looked up from germline, CDR1 is MNHEY and CDR2 is SVGAGI. Between the trimmed V and J ends, which lost 7 bases and 8 bases, there was a span of 12 bases. The CDR3 region has the DNA TGTGCCAGCAAAGAGACCCGGGATTCACCCCTCCACTTT. Its protein product is CASKETRDSPLHF.

A few counts support this clone. The V call is TRBV7-2, the J call TRBJ2-1; possibly TRBD1 for D (5 bases). Germline CDR1 and CDR2: SGHTA and FQGNSA. This CDR3 has 15 amino acids. The V end lost 3 bases, the J end lost 0 bases, and 9 bases lay between the germline ends. CDR3 residues: CASSLGPLSYNEQFF. CDR3 in DNA: TGTGCCAGCAGCTTGGGGCCTCTCTCCTACAATGAGCAGTTCTTC.

This clone was seen a single time. V is TRBV28 and J is TRBJ2-7, with 10 bases lining up with TRBD2. The CDR3 spans 16 residues. Germline V CDR1 and CDR2: MDHEN, SYDVKM. V lost 6 bases to trimming and J lost 2 bases; unmatched junction nucleotides: 10. CDR3 nucleotide sequence: TGTGCCAGCAGAGGGCAAACGAGCGGGGGGGCCTACGAGCAGTACTTC. This encodes CASRGQTSGGAYEQYF. The full variable domain, completed using reference TRBV28 and TRBJ2-7, is DVKVTQSSRYLVKRTGEKVFLECVQDMDHENMFWYRQDPGLGLRLIYFSYDVKMKEKGDIPEGYSVSREKKERFSLILESASTNQTSMYLCASRGQTSGGAYEQYFGPGTRLTVT.

The chain combines TRBV5-5 with TRBJ2-7, with 9 bases aligning to TRBD1. J gave up 3 bases and V 4 bases, and 2 bases lay outside the gene matches. Looked up from germline, CDR1 is SGHKS and CDR2 is YYEKEE (reference sequence). This CDR3 is built from 13 residues. CDR3 nucleotide sequence: TGTGCCAGCAGCCGGGACAGGGACTACGAGCAGTACTTC. This codes for CASSRDRDYEQYF.

The genes are TRBV28 and TRBJ2-1; tentatively, D is TRBD2 (6 bases). Germline V gene data show CDR1 as MDHEN and CDR2 as SYDVKM. The ends were cut back, 2 bases at V and 5 bases at J, with 13 bases in the middle. This CDR3 spans 15 amino acids. This CDR3 reads CASSLRRVTHNEQFF. DNA of the CDR3: TGTGCCAGCAGTTTAAGGAGGGTTACTCACAATGAGCAGTTCTTC.

The chain joins TRBV10-3 to TRBJ1-2; 8 bases line up with TRBD1. CDR1 ENHRY and CDR2 SYGVKD come from the germline V gene. The ends lost 2 bases at V and 6 bases at J; junction bases unmatched: 2. There are 13 residues in the CDR3. The CDR3 sequence: CAISEAGGNGYTF. The CDR3 coding sequence is TGTGCCATCAGTGAGGCAGGGGGCAATGGCTACACCTTC.

V usage is TRBV24-1 and J usage is TRBJ2-4, with TRBD1 as a possible D gene (7 bases). Per the germline V gene, CDR1 is KGHDR and CDR2 is SFDVKD. The CDR3 consists of 16 residues. Deletions cut 3 bases from V and 2 bases from J, with 13 bases between. The CDR3 sequence is CATSDPDRDSKNIQYF. Written as DNA, the CDR3 is TGTGCCACCAGTGATCCCGACAGGGACTCCAAAAACATTCAGTACTTC.